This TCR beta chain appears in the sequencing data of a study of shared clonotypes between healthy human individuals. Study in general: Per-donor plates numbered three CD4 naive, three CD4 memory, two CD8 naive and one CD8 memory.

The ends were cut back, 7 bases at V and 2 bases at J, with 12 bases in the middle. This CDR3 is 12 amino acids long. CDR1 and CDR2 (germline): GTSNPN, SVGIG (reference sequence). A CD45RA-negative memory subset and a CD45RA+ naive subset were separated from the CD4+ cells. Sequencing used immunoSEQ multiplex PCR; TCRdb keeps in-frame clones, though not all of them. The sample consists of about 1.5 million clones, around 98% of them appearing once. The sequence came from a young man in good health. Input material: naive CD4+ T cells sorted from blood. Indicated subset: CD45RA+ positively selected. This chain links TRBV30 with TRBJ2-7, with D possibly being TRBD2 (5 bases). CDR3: CAFNAGTYEQYF. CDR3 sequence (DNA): TGTGCCTTCAACGCGGGCACCTACGAGCAGTACTTC.